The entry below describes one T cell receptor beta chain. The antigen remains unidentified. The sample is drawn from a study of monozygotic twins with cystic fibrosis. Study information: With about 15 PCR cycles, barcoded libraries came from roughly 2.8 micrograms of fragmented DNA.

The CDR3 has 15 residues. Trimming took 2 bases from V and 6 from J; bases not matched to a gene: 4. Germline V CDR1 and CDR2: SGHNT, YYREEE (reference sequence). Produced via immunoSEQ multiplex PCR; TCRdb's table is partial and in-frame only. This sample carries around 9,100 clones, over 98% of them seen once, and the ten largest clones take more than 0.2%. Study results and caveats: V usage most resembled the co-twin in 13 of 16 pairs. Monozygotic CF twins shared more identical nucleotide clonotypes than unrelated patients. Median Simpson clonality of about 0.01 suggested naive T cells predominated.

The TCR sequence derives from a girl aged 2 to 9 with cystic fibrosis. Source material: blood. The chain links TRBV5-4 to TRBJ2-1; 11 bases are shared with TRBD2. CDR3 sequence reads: CASSFPSGRFNEQFF. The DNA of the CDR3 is TGTGCCAGCAGCTTCCCTAGCGGGAGGTTCAATGAGCAGTTCTTC.